What follows are 11 T cell receptor beta chains derived from one specimen sequenced in a study of T cells in women clearing cervical HPV infection. Sequencing was performed with immunoSEQ multiplex PCR; in TCRdb, only in-frame clones are kept and a portion is missing. The table lists some 30,000 clones. Source material: blood buffy coat. The source of these receptors is a woman between 18 and 70 years old with a cervical HPV16 infection that either progressed to CIN3+ or cleared (not recorded which).

The covered CDR3 bases are TGCAGCGTTGCGGGGGGCCTTATTTACGAG. This gives the protein CSVAGGLIYE. The full CDR3 protein reads CSVAGGLIYEQYF. The V call is TRBV29-1, the J call TRBJ2-7, with D possibly TRBD2 on 7 matching bases. The CDR3 goes on 3 residues after the read ends, and that part is filled in from the germline J gene. This CDR3 contains 13 residues. Trimming shortened V by 4 bases and J by 4 bases, and 14 bases separated the two germline ends. Looked up from germline, CDR1 is SQVTM and CDR2 is ANQGSEA.

On this clone: The DNA ends 3 residues before the CDR3 does, and the rest of the CDR3 is filled in from the germline J gene. V and J are TRBV7-9 and TRBJ1-1; D is unresolved. The ends were cut back, 3 bases at V and 4 bases at J, with 3 bases in the middle. The CDR3 loop spans 11 amino acids. The V gene's germline CDR1 is SEHNR and CDR2 FQNEAQ (reference sequence). The CDR3 DNA, read in part, is TGTGCCAGCAGCTTCCTCACTGAA. Its protein product is CASSFLTE. The whole CDR3 sequence is CASSFLTEAFF.

Note on this clone: With the read ending 3 residues before the CDR3 end, the germline J gene is used to fill in that end. The chain couples TRBV7-6 to TRBJ2-3; 9 nucleotides align to TRBD1. Germline V gene lookup returns CDR1 SGHVS and CDR2 FNYEAQ. J gave up 2 bases and V 2 bases, and 2 bases lay outside the gene matches. The CDR3 runs 15 residues. The part of the CDR3 DNA that was read is TGTGCCAGCAGCTTACGGGACAGGGTCACAGATACG. Amino acid sequence: CASSLRDRVTDT. The whole CDR3 reads CASSLRDRVTDTQYF.

Notes on this clone: The read terminates 3 residues ahead of where the CDR3 ends, so the germline J gene completes it. V usage is TRBV6-1 and J usage is TRBJ2-3; D not certain. In germline, CDR1 is MNHNS, CDR2 SASEGT. The CDR3 runs to 11 residues. CDR3 protein: CASSEAGPQYF. Partial CDR3 DNA: TGTGCCAGCAGTGAAGCTGGGCCG.

Notes on this clone: The CDR3 is cut off 3 residues early in the read; its end comes from the germline J gene. This chain connects TRBV5-1 to TRBJ1-4; the D is unclear. V was shortened by 4 bases and J by 2 bases, with 9 bases between the two germline ends. Looked up from germline, CDR1 is SGHRS and CDR2 is YFSETQ. The CDR3 covers 14 residues. The DNA read from the CDR3 is TGCGCCAGCAGCAGCGGACGGACTAATGAAAAA. Its translation is CASSSGRTNEK. The whole CDR3 region reads CASSSGRTNEKLFF.

On this clone itself: The read stops 3 residues short of the end of the CDR3; the missing end is completed from the germline J gene. The chain has TRBV20-1 and TRBJ1-1, with a weak D call TRBD1 (5 bases). There are 15 residues in the CDR3. Trimming left V 3 bases short and J 1 base short, with 15 bases between. The germline V gene has CDR1 DFQATT and CDR2 SNEGSKA (reference sequence). CDR3 bases read: TGCAGTGCTAGCCGGGGGAGACAGCCGAACACTGAA. It yields the protein CSASRGRQPNTE. The entire CDR3 protein is CSASRGRQPNTEAFF.

As regards this clone: The DNA ends 3 residues before the CDR3 does, and the rest of the CDR3 is filled in from the germline J gene. V is TRBV5-1 and J is TRBJ1-4; D may be TRBD1 (6 bases). The CDR3 runs to 14 residues. V shed 4 bases and J shed 8 bases, with 15 bases lying between them. CDR1 and CDR2 (germline): SGHRS, YFSETQ. The covered CDR3 bases are TGCGCCAGCAGCACGCAGGGGCAGGGGGAAAAA. Amino acid sequence: CASSTQGQGEK. The whole CDR3 protein is CASSTQGQGEKLFF.

As regards this clone: The CDR3 end falls 3 residues outside the read, so it is completed with the germline J gene. The rearrangement joins TRBV20-1 to TRBJ1-4, with 8 bases lining up with TRBD1. The V gene end was trimmed by 4 bases and the J gene end by 3 bases; junction bases not matched to a gene: 4. Germline V gene sequence: CDR1 DFQATT, CDR2 SNEGSKA (reference sequence). This CDR3 has 14 residues. This CDR3 is CSATGGQANEKLFF. CDR3 DNA (partial): TGCAGTGCTACCGGGGGACAGGCTAATGAAAAA.

A remark on this clone: The CDR3 end falls 3 residues outside the read, so it is completed with the germline J gene. The rearrangement links TRBV2 to TRBJ2-5, with 7 nucleotides matching TRBD1. This CDR3 is 14 amino acids long. CDR1 SNHLY and CDR2 FYNNEI come from the germline V gene. The covered CDR3 bases are TGTGCCAGTGAACTAGACAGGGACACAGATACC. Amino acid sequence: CASELDRDTDT. The full CDR3 sequence reads CASELDRDTDTQYF.

About this clone: With the read ending 3 residues before the CDR3 end, the germline J gene is used to fill in that end. The rearrangement links TRBV13 to TRBJ1-2; TRBD1 matches at 7 bases. Germline values: CDR1 PRHDT, CDR2 FYEKMQ (reference sequence). This CDR3 is built from 14 residues. Trimming took 4 bases from V and 5 from J; bases not matched to a gene: 7. Partial CDR3 DNA: TGTGCCAGCAGCTGGGGACAGAGAAGTTATGGC. Its translation: CASSWGQRSYG. Given in full, the CDR3 is CASSWGQRSYGYTF.

A note on this clone: The read comes to an end 3 residues before the CDR3 does, leaving the germline J gene to fill in the end. The chain combines TRBV5-1 with TRBJ2-1, with D perhaps TRBD2 (6 bases). CDR3 size: 17 residues. Per germline, CDR1 SGHRS and CDR2 YFSETQ. V dropped 1 base and J dropped 2 bases, with 16 bases sitting between them. Here the CDR3 reads CASSLNDGTLTYNEQFF. The sequenced CDR3 bases are TGCGCCAGCAGCTTGAATGACGGGACTCTCACCTACAATGAG.